The TCR beta chain under discussion was sequenced for a study of T-cell memory formation after mild COVID-19. Study-level points and caveats: Of the contracting clones, CD4+ ones lay mainly in CM and EM, and CD8+ ones in EMRA. CD4+ bias marked clones expanding day 15 to 37, unlike balanced contracting clones.

The CDR3 covers 14 residues. Germline CDR1 reads SEHNR; CDR2 reads FQNEAQ (reference sequence). The V end lost 1 base, the J end lost 6 bases, and 12 bases lay between the germline ends. A note on this clonotype: Its target is not known.

TCRdb re-derived calls from the 5' RACE reads in MiXCR, one entry per CDR3 protein. The sample holds 350,000 or so distinct CDR3 sequences; under 25% are singletons and the top ten take around 13%. The TCR comes from an adult woman who had mild COVID-19 (a few samples of this study predate the infection). Cell type and time point are not known. This sequence joins TRBV7-9 and TRBJ1-1, with D tentatively TRBD1 (6 bases). Sequencing used PBMCs or a T cell subset sorted from them (not recorded which). The CDR3: CASSLDQDRPEAFF. The DNA for the CDR3 is TGTGCCAGCAGCTTAGACCAGGACAGACCTGAAGCTTTCTTT.